Detailed here is one TCR beta chain. Its binding antigen is unknown. One base away there is no much larger clone; base qualities are not given. This entry is derived from a study of T-cell memory formation after mild COVID-19 (dated by TCRdb to about 2021). Broadly, across the study: TCR sequence clusters from the two donors were found to be largely donor specific. T-cell clones expanding and contracting after mild COVID-19 in two donors were tracked by longitudinal TCRalpha and TCRbeta repertoire sequencing. The cohort was made up of two young adult volunteers, one female and one male, who were previously healthy.

PBMCs were isolated by Ficoll-Paque density gradient centrifugation. For sequencing, an Illumina NovaSeq 6000 was employed. Using 5'RACE with constant-segment primers, TCRalpha and TCRbeta cDNA libraries were constructed, with sample barcodes and unique molecular identifiers added in the process. Trizol reagent was used to extract RNA from every sample. Libraries were amplified in two PCR steps, with a second sample barcode and Illumina TruSeq adapters added in the second step. Sequencing of the libraries was done on an Illumina NovaSeq, producing 2 x 150 bp paired-end reads. As for the authors' bioinformatics: Demultiplexing of reads and collapsing into UMI-guided consensus sequences were performed with migec v1.2.7. With mixcr v2.1.11, UMI consensuses were aligned to TRA and TRB V and J templates and assembled into clonotypes. Expanded or contracted clonotypes were those called significant by both edgeR and NoisET, with noise models trained on biological replicates. For edgeR calls, the cutoffs were a false discovery rate-adjusted p below 0.01 and a log2 fold-change threshold of 1. As an exploratory analysis of dynamics, max-normalized trajectories of the 1000 most abundant clonotypes were examined with PCA combined with hierarchical clustering. The CD4 or CD8 phenotype of responding clones was assigned using the separately sequenced CD4+ and CD8+ repertoires. The raw public data were reprocessed by TCRdb itself: fastp quality trimming at Q25, MiXCR clonotype calling, in-frame beta chains only. Each CDR3 protein appears once, grouped with its most common genes and DNA. These V and J calls are TCRdb output, not the study's own analysis. The sample table contains approximately 200,000 distinct CDR3 sequences; only one count was recorded for 16% of them. The top ten hold under 2.5% of the sample.

CDR1 and CDR2 were assigned from the germline V gene (reference sequence) as GTSNPN and SVGIG. The CDR3 starts with the cysteine, ends with the phenylalanine, and has 14 residues. This entry keeps only the CDR3 DNA: 42 bases, framed from base 1. After removal of 5 bases from V and 10 bases from J, the junction retains 10 bases not matched to a gene. What the study reported, not specific to this receptor: SARS-CoV-2 specificity of the second-wave clones peaking on day 37 was not confirmed. Some responding clones were found in pre-infection memory, which suggests that pre-existing cross-reactive memory T cells took part in the SARS-CoV-2 response. The study covered only a couple of mild cases, and larger cohorts including severe cases with pre-infection samples were considered necessary. Clones that contracted from day 15 to 85 showed balanced CD4/CD8 phenotypes, whereas a second wave of clones that expanded from day 15 to 37 leaned towards CD4+. Contracting CD4+ clones turned up mainly in the CM and EM memory subsets, whereas EMRA was where CD8+ clones were enriched.

The chain links TRBV30 with TRBJ1-6; TRBD1 aligns with 8 central bases. The clonotype was recovered from an adult woman who had mild COVID-19 (a few samples of this study predate the infection). The sample titles of this study are shuffled in the database, so cell type and time point are left out; the donor was told from shared clones. Sequencing input: PBMCs or a T cell subset sorted from them (not recorded which). CDR3 protein: CAWVGQAGLSPLHF. The sequenced DNA is TGTGCCTGGGTGGGACAGGCAGGTTTGTCACCCCTCCACTTT.